The T cell receptor (beta chain) under discussion was sequenced for a study of identical twins. Broader study findings: Within cord blood, abundant beta clonotypes carried fewer insertions, but memory repertoires showed no such trend. Models predicted too little out-of-frame TCR alpha sharing in monozygotic twins.

One entry per CDR3 protein, called by TCRdb with MiXCR from the 5' RACE reads. This sample yields approximately 280,000 distinct CDR3 sequences, of which more than 6.5% are seen a single time; 2% to 2.5% belongs to the top ten. Every donor was a healthy Caucasian. This clonotype was picked up a small number of times. Its antigen is currently unknown. Germline V CDR1 and CDR2: MNHEY, SMNVEV (reference sequence). The CDR3 has 15 amino acids. Trimming removed 3 bases from V and 1 base from J, with 12 bases in between. Separately, the same data were catalogued under a study of yellow fever vaccine responses in identical twins.

The TCR originated in a woman in her late teens or twenties in good health. The sample comprised memory (CD45RO+) T cells sorted from blood. The V gene is TRBV27, the J gene TRBJ1-2; no firm D call. The CDR3 DNA sequence: TGTGCCAGCAGTTTGGGCGGCATTCGTAACTATGGCTACACCTTC. Translated, it gives CASSLGGIRNYGYTF.